The 14 T cell receptor beta chains below were found in one sample sequenced in a study of T-cell reconstitution after alpha-beta-depleted transplantation in children. Unique molecular identifiers were incorporated during preparation of the TCRbeta library. TCRdb fed the PCR reads into MiXCR, producing one record per CDR3 protein. The sample carries around 440,000 distinct CDR3 sequences, under 12% recorded once. The source was PBMCs, collected before TCRalphabeta/CD19-depleted stem cell transplant. Source of these receptors: a child under 10 years old with inherited bone marrow failure, due to receive a stem cell transplant.

Comments on this clonotype: This could be a read error, since a much larger clone is one nucleotide away. This sequence joins TRBV6-5 and TRBJ1-1; 7 bases map to TRBD1. There are 17 residues in the CDR3. Germline lookup yields CDR1 MNHEY and CDR2 SVGAGI. The CDR3 nucleotides read TGTGCCAGCAGTTACTTGGGGACAGATGGGCAGAACACTGAACCTTTCTTT. Translated, it gives CASSYLGTDGQNTEPFF.

This clonotype was counted between two and nine times. The chain is built from TRBV20-1 and TRBJ2-4; 8 nucleotides match TRBD1. V was pared by 6 bases and J by 0 bases, with 4 bases of the junction left unmatched. The CDR3 sequence is 14 residues long. Germline CDR1 reads DFQATT; CDR2 reads SNEGSKA (reference sequence). CDR3 in DNA: TGCAGTGCCTTACAGGGGGTAGCCAAAAACATTCAGTACTTC. Translation gives CSALQGVAKNIQYF.

This clonotype was found many times. This chain links TRBV28 with TRBJ2-1; D is perhaps TRBD2 (6 bases). V lost 2 bases and J lost 8, with 16 bases in between. This CDR3 is 15 amino acids long. Germline values: CDR1 MDHEN, CDR2 SYDVKM. This CDR3 is CASSLRLRDLYEQFF. As DNA, the CDR3 is TGTGCCAGCAGTTTACGGCTGAGGGACTTGTATGAGCAGTTCTTC.

Ten or more counts support this clonotype. The genes are TRBV7-9 and TRBJ1-6; a possible D gene is TRBD1 (5 bases). V was trimmed by 1 base and J by 9 bases, leaving 10 bases between them. This CDR3 comprises 14 residues. CDR1 is SEHNR, CDR2 FQNEAQ, per germline (reference sequence). The CDR3 loop reads CASSLDGGSSPLHF. CDR3 nucleotides: TGTGCCAGCAGCTTAGACGGGGGAAGTTCACCCCTCCACTTT.

This clonotype was seen more than once but under ten times. The chain is built from TRBV27 and TRBJ2-1; D may be TRBD2 (6 bases). CDR1 is MNHEY, CDR2 SMNVEV, per germline (reference sequence). V lost 8 bases and J lost 2, with 13 bases in between. The CDR3 length is 14 residues. CDR3 loop: CASWRAPPYNEQFF. The CDR3, as DNA: TGTGCCAGCTGGAGGGCCCCCCCCTACAATGAGCAGTTCTTC.

Note on this clonotype: Since a much larger clone is just one base distant, this may be a read error. This chain connects TRBV6-5 to TRBJ1-2; D ambiguous. From germline, CDR1 is MNHEY and CDR2 SVGAGI. CDR3 length: 13 amino acids. The V end was cut by 2 bases, the J end by 4 bases, with 8 bases between. CDR3 region: CASSYGRTYGYTF. The CDR3 DNA reads as TGTGCCAGCAGTTACGGGCGGACCTATGGCTACACCTTC.

With regard to this clonotype: A much larger clonotype is one base distant, so this may be a read error. The rearrangement uses TRBV5-1 and TRBJ1-1, with D unresolved. This CDR3 comprises 14 residues. V dropped 0 bases and J dropped 0 bases, with 6 bases sitting between them. CDR1 and CDR2 from the germline V gene are SGHRS and YFSETQ. The CDR3 reads CASSLAHVNTEAFF. The DNA of the CDR3 is TGCGCCAGCAGCTTGGCACATGTGAACACTGAAGCTTTCTTT.

This clonotype was recorded at least ten times. The chain recombines TRBV29-1 with TRBJ2-7, with 9 bases fitting TRBD1. Germline V lookup: CDR1 SQVTM, CDR2 ANQGSEA. The CDR3 extends over 14 amino acids. The V and J ends lost 7 bases and 2 bases, in that order; junction bases with no gene match: 9. CDR3 DNA: TGCAGCGCTACGCCGGGACAGGGTACCTACGAGCAGTACTTC. Translation: CSATPGQGTYEQYF.

This clonotype was found many times. The rearrangement links TRBV5-1 to TRBJ2-1; 9 positions match TRBD2. J gave up 0 bases and V 4 bases, and 8 bases lay outside the gene matches. The CDR3 is made up of 17 amino acids. In germline, CDR1 is SGHRS, CDR2 YFSETQ. DNA for the CDR3: TGCGCCAGCAGCGGGGTTCTAGCGGGATCCTCCTACAATGAGCAGTTCTTC. Protein: CASSGVLAGSSYNEQFF.

This clonotype appeared many times. The chain employs TRBV5-6 and TRBJ2-7; 9 bases align to TRBD1. V lost 4 bases and J lost 1; bases outside the gene matches: 9. CDR3 size: 16 residues. Germline CDR1 is SGHDT and CDR2 is YYEEEE. The CDR3 spells CASSMTGQGASYEQYF. For the CDR3, the DNA is TGTGCCAGCAGCATGACGGGACAGGGAGCGTCCTACGAGCAGTACTTC.

This clonotype was counted ten times or more. The rearrangement joins TRBV12-3 or TRBV12-4 to TRBJ2-1, with 9 bases matching TRBD2. V gave up 8 bases and J gave up 5 bases; unmatched junction bases: 10. The CDR3 totals 15 residues. In DNA, the CDR3 is TGTGCCAGCCTCAGTAGCGGGAGTAAAGACAATGAGCAGTTCTTC. Translating it yields CASLSSGSKDNEQFF.

This clonotype has just a few counts. The junction departs from the called germline gene at one end, perhaps through a read error. The chain combines TRBV5-1 with TRBJ2-1; 9 bases fit TRBD2. This CDR3 is 14 amino acids long. Germline CDR1 reads SGHRS; CDR2 reads YFSETQ. This CDR3 is CAISGGFTLGEQFF. The CDR3 DNA is TGCGCCATCAGCGGGGGGTTCACCCTCGGTGAGCAGTTCTTC.

This clonotype was counted at least ten times. The CDR3 loop reads CASSNIRSSGNTIYF. CDR3 in DNA: TGTGCCAGCAGCAACATTCGGAGCTCTGGAAACACCATATATTTT. This chain uses TRBV6-1 with TRBJ1-3; D not certain. This CDR3 spans 15 amino acids. The germline CDR1 and CDR2 sequences are MNHNS and SASEGT. Between the trimmed V and J ends, which lost 6 bases and 0 bases, there was a span of 12 bases.

This clonotype was found many times. This chain links TRBV20-1 with TRBJ2-7; maybe TRBD2 (5 bases). Deletions cut 1 base from V and 3 bases from J, with 10 bases between. CDR3 length equals 13 residues. Germline V gene sequence: CDR1 DFQATT, CDR2 SNEGSKA (reference sequence). CDR3 protein: CSARGEGIYEQYF. CDR3 nucleotides: TGCAGTGCTAGAGGAGAGGGAATCTACGAGCAGTACTTC.